The following is a T cell receptor (beta chain) sequence with its context. Its antigen is not known. The data are from a study of shared clonotypes between healthy human individuals. Findings of the study overall: Among donors, sharing of clonotypes was expected to be affected by sequencing depth. For naive CD4 cells, roughly 5.5% of clonotypes were shared across a handful of donors. The study drew on few donors, limiting represented genetic and exposure-history diversity.

Assay: immunoSEQ multiplex PCR; the TCRdb copy retains only in-frame clones and omits some. The repertoire has hundreds of thousands of clones, around 96% of them found once; the top ten carry less than 0.13%. This CDR3 has 14 residues. Germline lookup yields CDR1 MNHEY and CDR2 SMNVEV (reference sequence). V lost 2 bases to trimming and J lost 4 bases, with 11 bases between them. CD45RO-negative, CCR7-positively selected cells formed the naive CD8 fraction, excluding terminally differentiated effector memory CD45RA+ cells. The chain carries TRBV27 and TRBJ1-1, with D perhaps matching TRBD1 (5 bases). The receptor comes from a woman younger than 45 in good health. The sequenced material came from naive CD8+ T cells sorted from blood. This CDR3 is CASSLGGVRTEAFF. The CDR3 DNA is TGTGCCAGCAGTTTAGGAGGGGTTCGCACTGAAGCTTTCTTT.